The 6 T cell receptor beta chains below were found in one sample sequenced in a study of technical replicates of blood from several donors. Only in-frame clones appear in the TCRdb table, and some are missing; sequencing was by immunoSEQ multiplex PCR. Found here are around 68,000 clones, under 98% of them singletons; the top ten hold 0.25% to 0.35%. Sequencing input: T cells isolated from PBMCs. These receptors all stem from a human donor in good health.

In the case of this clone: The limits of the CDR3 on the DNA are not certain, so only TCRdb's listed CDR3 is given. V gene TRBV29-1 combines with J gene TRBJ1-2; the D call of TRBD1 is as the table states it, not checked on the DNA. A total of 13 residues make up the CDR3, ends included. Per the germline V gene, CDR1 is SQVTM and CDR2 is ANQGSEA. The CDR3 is CSVPTGFGEGYTF.

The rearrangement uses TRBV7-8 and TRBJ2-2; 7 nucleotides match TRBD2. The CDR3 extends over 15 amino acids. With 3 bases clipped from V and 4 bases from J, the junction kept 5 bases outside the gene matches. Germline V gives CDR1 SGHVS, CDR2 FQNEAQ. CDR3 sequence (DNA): TGTGCCAGCAGCTTGCTGGGGAGGGGCACCGGGGAGCTGTTTTTT. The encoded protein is CASSLLGRGTGELFF.

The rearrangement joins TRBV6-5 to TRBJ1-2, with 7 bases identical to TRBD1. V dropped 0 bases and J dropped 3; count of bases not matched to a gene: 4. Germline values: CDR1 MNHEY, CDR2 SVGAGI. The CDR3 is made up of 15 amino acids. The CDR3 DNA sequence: TGTGCCAGCAGTTACTCTAGGGGACAGCACTATGGCTACACCTTC. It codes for CASSYSRGQHYGYTF.

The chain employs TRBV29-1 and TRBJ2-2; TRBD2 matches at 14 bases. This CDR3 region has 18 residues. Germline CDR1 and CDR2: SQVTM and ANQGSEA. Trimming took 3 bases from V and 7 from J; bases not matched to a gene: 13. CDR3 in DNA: TGCAGCGTTGACGTTAGACTAGCGGGAGGGCCGGGGCTCGGGGAGCTGTTTTTT. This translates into CSVDVRLAGGPGLGELFF.

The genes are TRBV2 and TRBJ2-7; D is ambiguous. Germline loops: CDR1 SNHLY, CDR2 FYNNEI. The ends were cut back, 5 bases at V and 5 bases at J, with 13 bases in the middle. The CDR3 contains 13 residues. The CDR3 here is CASSPRIAHEQYF. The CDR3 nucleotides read TGTGCCAGCAGTCCCCGGATAGCCCACGAGCAGTACTTC.

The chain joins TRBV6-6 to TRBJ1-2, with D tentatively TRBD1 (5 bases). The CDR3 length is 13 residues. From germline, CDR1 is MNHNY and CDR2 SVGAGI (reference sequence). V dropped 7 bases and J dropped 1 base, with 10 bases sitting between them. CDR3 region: CASTQTVNYGYTF. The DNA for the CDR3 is TGTGCCAGCACGCAGACAGTTAACTATGGCTACACCTTC.